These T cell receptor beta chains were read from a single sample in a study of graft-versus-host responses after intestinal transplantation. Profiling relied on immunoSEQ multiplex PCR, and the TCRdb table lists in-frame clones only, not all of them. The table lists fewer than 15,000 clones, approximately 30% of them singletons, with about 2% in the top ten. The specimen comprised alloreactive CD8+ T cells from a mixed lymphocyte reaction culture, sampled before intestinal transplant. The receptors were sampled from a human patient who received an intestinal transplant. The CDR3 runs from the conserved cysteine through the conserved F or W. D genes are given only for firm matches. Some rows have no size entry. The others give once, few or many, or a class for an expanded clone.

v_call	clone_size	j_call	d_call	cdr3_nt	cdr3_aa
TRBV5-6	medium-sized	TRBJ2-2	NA	TGTGCCAGCAGCTTGGTAGCGGCTGGGGAGCTGTTTTTT	CASSLVAAGELFF
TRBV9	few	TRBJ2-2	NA	TGTGCCAGCAGCGTAGGCGGGGGCAGCAACACCGGGGAGCTGTTTTTT	CASSVGGGSNTGELFF
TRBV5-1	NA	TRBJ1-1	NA	TGCGCCAGCAGCTCGGGGAGTACTGAAGCTTTCTTT	CASSSGSTEAFF
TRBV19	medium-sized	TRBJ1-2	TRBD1	TGTGCCAGTAGTGGCTTTAGAGAGACAGGGGGCTATGGCTACACCTTC	CASSGFRETGGYGYTF
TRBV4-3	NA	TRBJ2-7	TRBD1	TGCGCCAGCAGCCAAGACAGGGGGCATGAGCAGTACTTC	CASSQDRGHEQYF
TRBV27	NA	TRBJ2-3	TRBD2	TGTGCCAGCAGTAGACTAGCCCCAGGAGATACGCAGTATTTT	CASSRLAPGDTQYF
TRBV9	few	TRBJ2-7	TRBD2	TGTGCCAGCAGCGTAGCGGGGGGGTCCACCTACGAGCAGTACTTC	CASSVAGGSTYEQYF
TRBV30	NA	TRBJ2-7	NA	TGTGCCTGGAGTCAGGCCCACTCCTACGAGCAGTACTTC	CAWSQAHSYEQYF
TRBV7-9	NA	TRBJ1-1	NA	TGTGCCAGCAGCTTACTGAAAGGGGCGACCACTGAAGCTTTCTTT	CASSLLKGATTEAFF
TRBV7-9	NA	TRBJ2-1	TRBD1	TGTGCCAGCAGCTACGGGACAGCACACAATGAGCAGTTCTTC	CASSYGTAHNEQFF
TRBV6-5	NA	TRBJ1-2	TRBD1	TGTGCCAGCAGACAGGGGAGTGGCTACACCTTC	CASRQGSGYTF
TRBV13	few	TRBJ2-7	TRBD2	TGTGCCAGCAGCCCGGGACTAGCGGGGGACTACGAGCAGTACTTC	CASSPGLAGDYEQYF
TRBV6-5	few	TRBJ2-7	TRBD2	TGTGCCAGCAGTTACTTAGGGGAGGGCTACGAGCAGTACTTC	CASSYLGEGYEQYF
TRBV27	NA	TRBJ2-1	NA	TGTGCCAGCAGTTTATACGAGACAGGCTCCTACAATGAGCAGTTCTTC	CASSLYETGSYNEQFF
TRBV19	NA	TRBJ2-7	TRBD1	TGTGCCAGTAGTTCCGGACAGGGATCCTACGAGCAGTACTTC	CASSSGQGSYEQYF
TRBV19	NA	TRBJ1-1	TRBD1	TGTGCCAGTAGTACCCGATGGGACAGGGGCGACACTGAAGCTTTCTTT	CASSTRWDRGDTEAFF
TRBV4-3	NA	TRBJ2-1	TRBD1	TGCGCCAGCAGCCCAGAACACAGGGGCTCCTACAATGAGCAGTTCTTC	CASSPEHRGSYNEQFF
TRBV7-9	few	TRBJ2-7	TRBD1	TGTGCCAGCAGCCCAAGCCGGGACAGGGGGGATTTACGGCAGTACTTC	CASSPSRDRGDLRQYF
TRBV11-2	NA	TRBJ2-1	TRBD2	TGTGCCAGCAGCTTAGGGGGACTAGCAGCGTACAATGAGCAGTTCTTC	CASSLGGLAAYNEQFF
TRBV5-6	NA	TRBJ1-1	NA	TGTGCCAGCAGCGCAGGAGGAGGGACTGAAGCTTTCTTT	CASSAGGGTEAFF
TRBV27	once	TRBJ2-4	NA	TGTGCCAGCCAGTCCTTTCTGGAGAACATTCAGTACTTC	CASQSFLENIQYF
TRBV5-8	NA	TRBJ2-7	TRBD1	TGTGCCAGCAGCTGGACAGGTTGGGGCGAGCAGTACTTC	CASSWTGWGEQYF
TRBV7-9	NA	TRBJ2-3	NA	TGTGCCAGCAGTCAATTCCGGGTCCCGAGCACAGATACGCAGTATTTT	CASSQFRVPSTDTQYF
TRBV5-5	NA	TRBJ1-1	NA	TGTGCCAGCAGCTTTCGGGGTTCGGGGATGCTAGTTAACGGGGATGAAGCTTTCTTT	CASSFRGSGMLVNGDEAFF
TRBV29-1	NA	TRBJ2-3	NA	TGCAGCGTTGAAGATGGGGGGGATACGCAGTATTTT	CSVEDGGDTQYF
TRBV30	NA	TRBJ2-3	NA	TGTGCCTGGAGTCTCGGGAACACAGATACGCAGTATTTT	CAWSLGNTDTQYF
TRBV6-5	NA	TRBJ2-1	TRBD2	TGTGCCAGCAGTTACTCATCTAGCGGGATCCACAATGAGCAGTTCTTC	CASSYSSSGIHNEQFF